Each of the 16 T cell receptor beta chains below was sequenced from the same sample in a study of shared clonotypes between healthy human individuals. Clones were sequenced by immunoSEQ multiplex PCR, and TCRdb holds only the in-frame ones, with some missing. Found here are approximately 1,000,000 clones, approximately 80% of them singletons; the top ten hold over 0.8%. Source material: memory CD4+ T cells from PBMCs. The subset was: CD45RA-negative fraction. The source of these receptors is a man aged 18 to 35 in good health. Some clones in this sample may be carry-over from other donors' samples.

This chain connects TRBV27 to TRBJ1-1, with 9 bases matching TRBD1. This CDR3 region has 16 residues. After removal of 6 bases from V and 3 bases from J, the junction contained 11 bases not matched to a gene. Germline-derived CDR1 and CDR2 are MNHEY and SMNVEV (reference sequence). DNA for the CDR3: TGTGCCAGCAGGCCGACCGGGACAGGGTTATACACTGAAGCTTTCTTT. Translated, it gives CASRPTGTGLYTEAFF.

The chain combines TRBV30 with TRBJ1-5; TRBD1 matches 9 bases. The CDR3 contains 14 residues. The ends lost 4 bases at V and 7 bases at J; junction bases unmatched: 8. The germline CDR1 and CDR2 sequences are GTSNPN and SVGIG (reference sequence). In nucleotides, the CDR3 is TGTGCCTGGACGGGACAGGGAACTGGGCAGCCCCAGCATTTT. Protein product: CAWTGQGTGQPQHF.

The rearrangement links TRBV28 to TRBJ1-5, with D possibly matching TRBD1 (6 bases). The CDR3 has 16 amino acids. V gave up 6 bases and J gave up 0 bases, with 15 bases separating them. Germline CDR1 reads MDHEN; CDR2 reads SYDVKM. The CDR3 region is CASSPDSLYSNQPQHF. CDR3 bases: TGTGCCAGCAGCCCGGACAGTCTATATAGCAATCAGCCCCAGCATTTT.

The CDR3 DNA follows: TGTGCCATCAGTGACAACTCTGGCGGGAGGGCCGCCGGGGAGCTGTTTTTT. This translates into CAISDNSGGRAAGELFF. The rearrangement links TRBV10-3 to TRBJ2-2, with 9 bases fitting TRBD2. Trimming took 3 bases from V and 6 from J; bases not matched to a gene: 11. Germline lookup yields CDR1 ENHRY and CDR2 SYGVKD. This CDR3 has 17 residues.

The rearrangement links TRBV28 to TRBJ2-3, with a possible D match to TRBD2 (6 bases). CDR1 MDHEN and CDR2 SYDVKM come from the germline V gene. V lost 4 bases and J 2 bases, leaving 25 bases between the germline ends. The CDR3 is 19 residues long. The CDR3 DNA is TGTGCCAGCAGTTCAACAGGACTACCTTCGACCTTAAACACAGATACGCAGTATTTT. As protein: CASSSTGLPSTLNTDTQYF.

CDR3 sequence reads: CASSILGTDRPIQYF. CDR3 in DNA: TGTGCCAGCAGTATCCTCGGGACAGATCGACCCATTCAGTACTTC. V usage is TRBV27 and J usage is TRBJ2-4, with 7 bases fitting TRBD1. CDR3 length equals 15 residues. V trimming: 5 bases; J trimming: 9 bases; junction bases outside the gene matches: 13. CDR1 MNHEY and CDR2 SMNVEV come from the germline V gene (reference sequence).

CDR3 protein: CASRSLVNTGELFF. In DNA, the CDR3 is TGCGCCAGCCGATCTTTGGTGAACACCGGGGAGCTGTTTTTT. The gene calls are TRBV5-1 and TRBJ2-2, with no clear D. Germline-derived CDR1 and CDR2 are SGHRS and YFSETQ. Deletions cut 7 bases from V and 1 base from J, with 11 bases between. This CDR3 comprises 14 residues. The whole variable domain, filled in from reference TRBV5-1 and TRBJ2-2, reads KAGVTQTPRYLIKTRGQQVTLSCSPISGHRSVSWYQQTPGQGLQFLFEYFSETQRNKGNFPGRFSGRQFSNSRSEMNVSTLELGDSALYLCASRSLVNTGELFFGEGSRLTVL.

Only one count was recorded for this clone. The gene calls are TRBV6-5 and TRBJ1-1, with D possibly TRBD1 on 6 matching bases. Trimming removed 6 bases from V and 1 base from J, with 15 bases in between. The CDR3 loop spans 15 amino acids. CDR1 MNHEY and CDR2 SVGAGI come from the germline V gene. CDR3 sequence reads: CASSGIKQGNTEAFF. The CDR3 DNA is TGTGCCAGCAGCGGAATAAAACAGGGGAACACTGAAGCTTTCTTT.

V is TRBV20-1 and J is TRBJ2-7; D is ambiguous. From germline, CDR1 is DFQATT and CDR2 SNEGSKA (reference sequence). Trimming removed 0 bases at V and 4 bases at J, with 4 bases between. The CDR3 is 11 residues long. The CDR3 loop reads CSAREAYEQYF. In DNA, the CDR3 is TGCAGTGCTAGAGAAGCGTACGAGCAGTACTTC.

The chain couples TRBV5-4 to TRBJ2-6, with a possible D match to TRBD1 (5 bases). Deletions cut 9 bases from V and 2 bases from J, with 9 bases between. The CDR3 has 13 amino acids. Looked up from germline, CDR1 is SGHNT and CDR2 is YYREEE (reference sequence). CDR3 protein: CATRQPGANVLTF. The CDR3 DNA is TGTGCCACCCGACAGCCTGGGGCCAACGTCCTGACTTTC.

This clone has just one count. This rearrangement joins TRBV5-4 to TRBJ2-7; D not resolved. Trimming removed 2 bases from V and 4 bases from J, with 22 bases in between. The CDR3 runs to 17 residues. From germline, CDR1 is SGHNT and CDR2 YYREEE (reference sequence). CDR3 loop: CASSLPSGAALDYEQYF. The CDR3, as DNA: TGTGCCAGCAGCTTACCCTCGGGTGCAGCTCTGGATTACGAGCAGTACTTC.

The chain carries TRBV11-2 and TRBJ2-3, with a tentative D call TRBD2 (6 bases). Trimming pared 0 bases from V and 0 bases from J, leaving 22 bases between. Germline values: CDR1 SGHAT, CDR2 FQNNGV. The length of the CDR3 is 20 residues. The CDR3 coding sequence is TGTGCCAGCAGCTTAGAGGGGGGTCCTTATGATTTTACTAGCACAGATACGCAGTATTTT. This sequence encodes CASSLEGGPYDFTSTDTQYF. The full variable domain, its missing parts supplied by reference TRBV11-2 and TRBJ2-3, is EAGVAQSPRYKIIEKRQSVAFWCNPISGHATLYWYQQILGQGPKLLIQFQNNGVVDDSQLPKDRFSAERLKGVDSTLKIQPAKLEDSAVYLCASSLEGGPYDFTSTDTQYFGPGTRLTVL.

This clone has only one observation. The V and J genes are TRBV28 and TRBJ1-5; perhaps TRBD1 as D (5 bases). Germline CDR1 is MDHEN and CDR2 is SYDVKM. The CDR3 covers 19 residues. V was cut by 3 bases and J by 0 bases, with 21 bases left in between. The chain's CDR3 is CASSLGDRTVGYSNQPQHF. CDR3 bases: TGTGCCAGCAGTTTGGGGGACCGGACCGTAGGTTATAGCAATCAGCCCCAGCATTTT. The full variable domain, rest sourced from reference TRBV28 and TRBJ1-5, is DVKVTQSSRYLVKRTGEKVFLECVQDMDHENMFWYRQDPGLGLRLIYFSYDVKMKEKGDIPEGYSVSREKKERFSLILESASTNQTSMYLCASSLGDRTVGYSNQPQHFGDGTRLSIL.

As regards this clone: This sample includes further DNA sequences coding for the same CDR3. The chain carries TRBV2 and TRBJ1-2; possibly TRBD1 for D (5 bases). This CDR3 comprises 13 residues. The germline gives CDR1 SNHLY, CDR2 FYNNEI. V lost 3 bases and J 4 bases, leaving 9 bases between the germline ends. The CDR3 DNA reads as TGTGCCAGCAGTGAGGGGGGAGTCTATGGCTACACCTTC. It is translated as CASSEGGVYGYTF. Variable domain in full (rest from reference TRBV2 and TRBJ1-2): EPEVTQTPSHQVTQMGQEVILRCVPISNHLYFYWYRQILGQKVEFLVSFYNNEISEKSEIFDDQFSVERPDGSNFTLKIRSTKLEDSAMYFCASSEGGVYGYTFGSGTRLTVV.

The gene calls are TRBV27 and TRBJ1-2; 9 positions agree with TRBD1. CDR1 and CDR2 (germline): MNHEY, SMNVEV (reference sequence). The ends lost 0 bases at V and 6 bases at J; junction bases unmatched: 8. The length of the CDR3 is 16 residues. The CDR3 loop is CASSLSLPTGGNGYTF. The CDR3 region has the DNA TGTGCCAGCAGTTTATCTTTACCTACAGGGGGCAATGGCTACACCTTC.

This clone was observed a few times. The chain couples TRBV5-1 to TRBJ2-7; D is uncertain. The CDR3 loop spans 13 amino acids. The germline CDR1 and CDR2 sequences are SGHRS and YFSETQ. V gave up 0 bases and J gave up 4 bases, with 8 bases separating them. CDR3 in amino acids: CASSLGALYEQYF. The CDR3 coding sequence is TGCGCCAGCAGCTTGGGAGCCCTATACGAGCAGTACTTC.